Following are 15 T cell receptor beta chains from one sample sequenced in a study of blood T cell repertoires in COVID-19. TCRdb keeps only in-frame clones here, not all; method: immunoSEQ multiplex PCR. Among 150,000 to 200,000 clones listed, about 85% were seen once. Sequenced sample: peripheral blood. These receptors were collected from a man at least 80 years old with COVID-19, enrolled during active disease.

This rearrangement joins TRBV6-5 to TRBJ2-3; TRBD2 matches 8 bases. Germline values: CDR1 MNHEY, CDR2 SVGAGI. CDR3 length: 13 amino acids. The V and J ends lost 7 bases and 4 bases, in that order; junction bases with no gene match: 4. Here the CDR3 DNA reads TGTGCCAGCAAAGCGGGGGAAGCAGATACGCAGTATTTT. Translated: CASKAGEADTQYF.

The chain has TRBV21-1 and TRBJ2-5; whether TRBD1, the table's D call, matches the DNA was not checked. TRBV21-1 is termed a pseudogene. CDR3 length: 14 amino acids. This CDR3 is CASRTGQGGETQYF. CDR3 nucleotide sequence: TGTGCCAGCAGAACGGGACAGGGTGGAGAGACCCAGTACTTC.

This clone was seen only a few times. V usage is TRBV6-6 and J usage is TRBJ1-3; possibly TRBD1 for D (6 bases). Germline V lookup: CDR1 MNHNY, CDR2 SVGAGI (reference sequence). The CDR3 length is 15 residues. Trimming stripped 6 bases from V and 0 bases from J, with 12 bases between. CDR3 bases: TGTGCCAGCAGCTTTAAACAGGGCTCTGGAAACACCATATATTTT. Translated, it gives CASSFKQGSGNTIYF.

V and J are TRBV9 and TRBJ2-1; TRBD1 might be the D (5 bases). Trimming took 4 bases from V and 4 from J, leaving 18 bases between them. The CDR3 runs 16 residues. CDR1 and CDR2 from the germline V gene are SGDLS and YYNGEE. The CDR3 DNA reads TGTGCCAGCAGCCCAAGTCCCCCGACAGTTTACAATGAGCAGTTCTTC. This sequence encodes CASSPSPPTVYNEQFF.

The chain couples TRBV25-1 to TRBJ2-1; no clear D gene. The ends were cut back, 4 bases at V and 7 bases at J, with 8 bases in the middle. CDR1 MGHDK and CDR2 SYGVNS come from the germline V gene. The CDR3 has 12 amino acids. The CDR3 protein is CASSAEWNEQFF. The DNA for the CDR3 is TGTGCCAGCAGTGCTGAGTGGAATGAGCAGTTCTTC.

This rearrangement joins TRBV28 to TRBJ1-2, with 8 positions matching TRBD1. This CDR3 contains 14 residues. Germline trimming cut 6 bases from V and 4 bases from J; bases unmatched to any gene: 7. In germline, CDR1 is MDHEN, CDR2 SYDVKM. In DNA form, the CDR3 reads TGTGCCAGCAGCAGACAGGGGTCCCCCTATGGCTACACCTTC. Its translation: CASSRQGSPYGYTF.

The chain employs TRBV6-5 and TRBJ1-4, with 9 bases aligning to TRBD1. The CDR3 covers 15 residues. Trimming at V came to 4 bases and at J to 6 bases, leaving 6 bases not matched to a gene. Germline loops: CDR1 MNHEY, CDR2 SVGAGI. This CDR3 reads CASSSLDRGDEKLFF. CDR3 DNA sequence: TGTGCCAGCAGTTCCTTGGACAGGGGAGATGAAAAACTGTTTTTT.

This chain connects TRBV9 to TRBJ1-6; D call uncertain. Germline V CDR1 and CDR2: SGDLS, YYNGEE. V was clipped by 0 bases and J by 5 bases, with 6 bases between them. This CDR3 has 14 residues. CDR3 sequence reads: CASSVGGNNSPLHF. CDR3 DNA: TGTGCCAGCAGCGTAGGCGGCAATAATTCACCCCTCCACTTT.

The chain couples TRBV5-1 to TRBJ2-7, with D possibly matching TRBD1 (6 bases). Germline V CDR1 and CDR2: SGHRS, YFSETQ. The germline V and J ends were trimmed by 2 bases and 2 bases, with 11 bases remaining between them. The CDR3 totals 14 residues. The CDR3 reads CASSFGTNPYEQYF. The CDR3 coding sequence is TGCGCCAGCAGCTTTGGGACAAATCCCTACGAGCAGTACTTC.

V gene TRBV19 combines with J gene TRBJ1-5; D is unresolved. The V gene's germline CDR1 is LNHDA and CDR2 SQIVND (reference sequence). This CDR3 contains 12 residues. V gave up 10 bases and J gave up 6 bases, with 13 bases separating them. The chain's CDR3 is CATGRRAQPQHF. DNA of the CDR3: TGTGCCACCGGTCGGAGGGCTCAGCCCCAGCATTTT.

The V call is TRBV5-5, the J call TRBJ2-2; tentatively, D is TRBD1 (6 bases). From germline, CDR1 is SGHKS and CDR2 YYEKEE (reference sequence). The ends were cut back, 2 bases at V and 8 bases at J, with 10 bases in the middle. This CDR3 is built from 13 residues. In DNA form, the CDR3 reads TGTGCCAGCAGCTTCCCAGGGGTTGGGGAGCTGTTTTTT. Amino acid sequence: CASSFPGVGELFF.

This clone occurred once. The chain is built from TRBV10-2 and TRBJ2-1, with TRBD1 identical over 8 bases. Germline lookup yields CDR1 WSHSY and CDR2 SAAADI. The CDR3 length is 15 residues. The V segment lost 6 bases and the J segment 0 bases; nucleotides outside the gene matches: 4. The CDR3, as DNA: TGCGCCAGCAGCTCCACAGGGGGCTCCTACAATGAGCAGTTCTTC. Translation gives CASSSTGGSYNEQFF.

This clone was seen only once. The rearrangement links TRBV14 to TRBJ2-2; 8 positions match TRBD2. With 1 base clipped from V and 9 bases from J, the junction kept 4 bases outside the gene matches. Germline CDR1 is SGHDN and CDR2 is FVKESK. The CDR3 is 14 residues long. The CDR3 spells CASSQAGGLRELFF. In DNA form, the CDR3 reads TGTGCCAGCAGCCAAGCGGGGGGGCTCCGGGAGCTGTTTTTT.

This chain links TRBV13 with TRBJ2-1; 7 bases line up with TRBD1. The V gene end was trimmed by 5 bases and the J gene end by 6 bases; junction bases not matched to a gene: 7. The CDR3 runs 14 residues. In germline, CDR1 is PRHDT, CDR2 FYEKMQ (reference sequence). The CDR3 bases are TGTGCCAGCAGCCCCGGGACAGCTTTCAATGAGCAGTTCTTC. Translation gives CASSPGTAFNEQFF.

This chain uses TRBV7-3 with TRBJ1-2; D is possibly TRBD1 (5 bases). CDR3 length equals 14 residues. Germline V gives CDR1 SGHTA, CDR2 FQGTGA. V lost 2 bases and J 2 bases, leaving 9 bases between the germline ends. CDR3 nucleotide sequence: TGTGCCAGCAGCTTAGGTGCAGGGAACTATGGCTACACCTTC. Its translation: CASSLGAGNYGYTF.